This TCR beta chain was sequenced for a study of blood T cell repertoires in COVID-19. Overall study: PBMCs, B-cell-depleted T cells, or T cells provided the cDNA or gDNA that made up the material.

The repertoire was sequenced with immunoSEQ multiplex PCR; TCRdb's copy has only in-frame clones and lacks some. The sample has about 250,000 clones; around four fifths are singletons. CDR1 is WNHNN, CDR2 SYGVQD, per germline (reference sequence). The CDR3 runs 15 residues. V lost 4 bases, J lost 2 bases, and 3 bases stayed unmatched. The V gene is TRBV10-1, the J gene TRBJ1-2, with 11 bases that match TRBD1. The sequenced sample consisted of peripheral blood. The receptor comes from a man between 35 and 55 years old with active or convalescent COVID-19. CDR3 sequence: CASSGTGGLNYGYTF. In nucleotides, the CDR3 is TGCGCCAGCAGTGGGACAGGGGGCTTGAACTATGGCTACACCTTC.